The clone carrying this TCR beta chain was counted a few times. The data are from a study of control samples from healthy donors and cancer patients. Trimming cost V 5 bases and J 6 bases, with 11 bases left between them. The CDR3 is 12 amino acids. The table came from immunoSEQ multiplex PCR; TCRdb's copy has only in-frame clones and leaves some out. Seen here are about 120,000 clones, roughly 90% observed once, and the top ten hold almost 40%. The chain couples TRBV12-3 or TRBV12-4 to TRBJ2-7; perhaps TRBD1 as D (6 bases). The sequenced material came from blood. The clonotype originates from a man between 50 and 59 years old in good health. The CDR3 spells CASSATGSEQYF. DNA of the CDR3: TGTGCCAGCAGTGCCACAGGGTCCGAGCAGTACTTC.